One and the same sample provided the 14 T cell receptor beta chains below, sequenced in a study of blood T cell repertoires in COVID-19. TCRdb's table, derived via immunoSEQ multiplex PCR, lists solely in-frame clones and lacks some. Of about 160,000 clones in the sample, under 95% are singletons; the top ten hold roughly 2%. Specimen: peripheral blood. Receptors were obtained from a man younger than 30 with acute or convalescent COVID-19.

Concerning this clone: The same CDR3 can be traced to other DNA sequences in this sample. This rearrangement joins TRBV15 to TRBJ1-2, with D perhaps matching TRBD1 (5 bases). V was shortened by 5 bases and J by 8 bases, with 15 bases between the two germline ends. Germline V lookup: CDR1 LNHNV, CDR2 YYDKDF (reference sequence). This CDR3 has 13 residues. In DNA, the CDR3 is TGTGCCACCAGCTCCCGGGGGGGAGACGGCTACACCTTC. Protein product: CATSSRGGDGYTF.

This clone was picked up one time. J is TRBJ1-1 and V is TRBV7-6; D is perhaps TRBD1 (5 bases). The germline gives CDR1 SGHVS, CDR2 FNYEAQ. Trimming took 8 bases from V and 1 from J, leaving 11 bases between them. The CDR3 contains 13 residues. The CDR3 region has the DNA TGTGCCAGCGCCCTGGGGCGGAACACTGAAGCTTTCTTT. Translation gives CASALGRNTEAFF.

The chain uses TRBV6-1 and TRBJ1-3, with 9 bases that match TRBD1. Germline lookup yields CDR1 MNHNS and CDR2 SASEGT. Unmatched junction bases numbered 0, after V lost 3 bases and J lost 0 bases. The CDR3 runs 15 residues. This chain's CDR3 is CASSETGGSGNTIYF. In nucleotides, the CDR3 is TGTGCCAGCAGTGAGACAGGGGGCTCTGGAAACACCATATATTTT.

The chain joins TRBV28 to TRBJ2-2, with 8 bases fitting TRBD1. This CDR3 comprises 16 residues. Trimming removed 3 bases from V and 9 bases from J; junction bases left unmatched: 12. The V gene's germline CDR1 is MDHEN and CDR2 SYDVKM. The CDR3 nucleotides are TGTGCCAGCAGTTTGAGGGGGACAGGTGGGCCTAGGGAGCTGTTTTTT. Translating it yields CASSLRGTGGPRELFF.

This chain links TRBV5-6 with TRBJ1-2; no clear D gene. V was shortened by 4 bases and J by 2 bases, with 15 bases between the two germline ends. The CDR3 has 15 residues. Germline assignment: CDR1 SGHDT and CDR2 YYEEEE. The CDR3 region has the DNA TGTGCCAGCAGCGCGCTTTCGGCAGGAAACTATGGCTACACCTTC. Translating it yields CASSALSAGNYGYTF.

The V gene is TRBV15, the J gene TRBJ2-5; D perhaps matches TRBD1 (7 bases). The germline V and J ends were trimmed by 0 bases and 4 bases, with 12 bases remaining between them. This CDR3 contains 15 residues. CDR1 and CDR2 from the germline V gene are LNHNV and YYDKDF (reference sequence). In DNA form, the CDR3 reads TGTGCCACCAGCAGAGATGGAGGGACAGCAGAGACCCAGTACTTC. As protein: CATSRDGGTAETQYF.

The chain combines TRBV19 with TRBJ1-6; 7 nucleotides align to TRBD1. Germline CDR1 and CDR2: LNHDA and SQIVND (reference sequence). The CDR3 covers 15 residues. After removal of 1 base from V and 7 bases from J, the junction contained 4 bases not matched to a gene. The CDR3, as DNA: TGTGCCAGTAGTATAGGGGGACAGATGAATTCACCCCTCCACTTT. Translation gives CASSIGGQMNSPLHF.

V gene TRBV19 combines with J gene TRBJ1-1; the D is unclear. This CDR3 region has 15 residues. Germline V gene sequence: CDR1 LNHDA, CDR2 SQIVND (reference sequence). Trimming pared 4 bases from V and 4 bases from J, leaving 16 bases between. The CDR3 region has the DNA TGTGCCAGTAGTAGCAGAGGTCTCGAGGGCACTGAAGCTTTCTTT. Amino acids: CASSSRGLEGTEAFF.

The genes are TRBV12-5 and TRBJ2-4; a possible D gene is TRBD2 (6 bases). Germline V lookup: CDR1 LGHNT, CDR2 FRNRAP. V was shortened by 1 base and J by 15 bases, with 22 bases between the two germline ends. The CDR3 loop spans 15 amino acids. The CDR3 DNA reads as TGTGCTAGTGGTTTGGGACACCCCGGGAGTACCGTAGGGTACTTC. The encoded protein is CASGLGHPGSTVGYF.

On this clone: At the DNA level, this CDR3 is encoded by other sequences in the same sample as well. The V gene is TRBV5-6, the J gene TRBJ1-2; D gene uncertain. The length of the CDR3 is 14 residues. Trimming shortened V by 0 bases and J by 1 base, and 7 bases separated the two germline ends. The V gene's germline CDR1 is SGHDT and CDR2 YYEEEE. For the CDR3, the DNA is TGTGCCAGCAGCTTGGGGCAGATTAACTATGGCTACACCTTC. Its translation is CASSLGQINYGYTF.

This chain joins TRBV7-9 and TRBJ2-2; D possibly corresponds to TRBD1 (5 bases). Trimming shortened V by 5 bases and J by 3 bases, and 19 bases separated the two germline ends. Germline loops: CDR1 SEHNR, CDR2 FQNEAQ (reference sequence). The CDR3 is 17 amino acids. The CDR3 nucleotides are TGTGCCAGCAGCGCCGTGTTTCAGGGAAGGGACACCGGGGAGCTGTTTTTT. It yields the protein CASSAVFQGRDTGELFF.

The CDR3 nucleotides are TGTGCCAGCAGTGTCGACGGCGGAAATCAGCCCCAGCATTTT. Translation gives CASSVDGGNQPQHF. The gene calls are TRBV2 and TRBJ1-5; D is uncertain. V was trimmed by 4 bases and J by 4 bases, leaving 11 bases between them. The CDR3 is 14 amino acids. The germline gives CDR1 SNHLY, CDR2 FYNNEI.

The gene calls are TRBV6-1 and TRBJ1-5; D unresolved. Trimming removed 4 bases at V and 0 bases at J, with 13 bases between. The CDR3 covers 16 residues. CDR1 and CDR2 (germline): MNHNS, SASEGT. The CDR3 region is CASSGRAADSNQPQHF. The CDR3, as DNA: TGTGCCAGCAGTGGTCGCGCGGCGGATAGCAATCAGCCCCAGCATTTT.

The chain uses TRBV4-1 and TRBJ1-5; the D is unclear. V shed 1 base and J shed 5 bases, with 9 bases lying between them. The germline CDR1 and CDR2 sequences are MGHRA and YSYEKL. The CDR3 is made up of 14 amino acids. The CDR3 loop is CASSQGDGYQPQHF. CDR3 coding DNA: TGCGCCAGCAGCCAAGGTGACGGGTATCAGCCCCAGCATTTT.